This is a list of T cell receptor beta chains from one sample in a study of T cells after yellow fever vaccination. TCRdb re-derived calls from the 5' RACE reads in MiXCR, one entry per CDR3 protein. The repertoire holds roughly 500,000 distinct CDR3 sequences, with roughly 19% as singletons. This material consisted of PBMCs, taken 15 days after the yellow fever booster vaccination. These receptor sequences come from a young man who received the YFV17D yellow fever vaccine. The CDR3 runs from the conserved cysteine through the conserved F or W. A D gene is named only where the DNA matches it firmly. Size values are once, few and many counts, or a class for expanded clones, and some rows have none.

TRBV15,TRBJ2-5,NA,NA,TGTGCCACCTCTTGGGGAGTCGAGACCCAGTACTTC,CATSWGVETQYF
TRBV28,TRBJ2-2,TRBD2,NA,TGTGCCAGCAGTTTACATCCCGGGGGGGCTCCCGGGGAGCTGTTTTTT,CASSLHPGGAPGELFF
TRBV2,TRBJ2-1,TRBD2,NA,TGTGCCAGCAGCGCTTCGGGGACTAGCGGGATCAATGAGCAGTTCTTC,CASSASGTSGINEQFF
TRBV9,TRBJ2-1,TRBD1,NA,TGTGCCAGCAGCGGGGGGGGACAGGGGGCCAATGAGCAGTTCTTC,CASSGGGQGANEQFF
TRBV10-3,TRBJ2-7,TRBD2,few,TGTGCCATCAGGGGGGGACTAGCGAGCTACGAGCAGTACTTC,CAIRGGLASYEQYF
TRBV5-1,TRBJ2-1,TRBD2,NA,TGCGCCAGCAGCCAGACTAGCGGGGGAAACAATGAGCAGTTCTTC,CASSQTSGGNNEQFF
TRBV6-1,TRBJ2-7,TRBD2,many,TGTGCCAGCAGTCCTAGCGGGAGCACCTACGAGCAGTACTTC,CASSPSGSTYEQYF
TRBV5-5,TRBJ2-3,NA,many,TGTGCCAGCAGCTTAGAGGGTTACACAGATACGCAGTATTTT,CASSLEGYTDTQYF
TRBV15,TRBJ2-5,NA,NA,TGTGCCACCAGCAGAGTTGATAGCGGACAAGAGACCCAGTACTTC,CATSRVDSGQETQYF
TRBV10-3,TRBJ2-1,TRBD2,NA,TGTGCCACCGTGCCGGTGGCTAGCGGGAGTAATGAGCAGTTCTTC,CATVPVASGSNEQFF